The 32 T cell receptor beta chains below come from one sample, sequenced in a study of STAT5B mutations in CD4+ large granular lymphocyte leukemia. Profiled with immunoSEQ multiplex PCR; TCRdb holds only in-frame clones, not every one. Among over 20,000 clones listed, 80% to 85% were seen once. Specimen: CD4+ T cells from blood buffy coats. The source of these receptors is a human donor in good health.

The V and J genes are TRBV6-5 and TRBJ1-3; a possible D gene is TRBD1 (6 bases). Germline V gene lookup returns CDR1 MNHEY and CDR2 SVGAGI. The germline V and J ends were trimmed by 6 bases and 4 bases, with 13 bases remaining between them. This CDR3 is built from 14 residues. The CDR3 DNA follows: TGTGCCAGCAGCCGGACAGTAATCGGAAACACCATATATTTT. Its protein product is CASSRTVIGNTIYF.

The chain is built from TRBV21-1 and TRBJ1-5. TRBV21-1 is a pseudogene locus. The CDR3 runs 12 residues. The CDR3: CASSEPNQPQHF. In DNA, the CDR3 is TGTGCCAGCAGCGAACCGAATCAGCCCCAGCATTTT.

This clone has a handful of counts. The chain combines TRBV18 with TRBJ2-6; D perhaps matches TRBD2 (5 bases). CDR1 is KGHSH and CDR2 is LQKENI in the germline V gene. V dropped 6 bases and J dropped 2 bases, with 11 bases sitting between them. The CDR3 runs 15 residues. The CDR3: CASSHGEAGANVLTF. CDR3 nucleotides: TGTGCCAGCTCGCACGGGGAAGCTGGGGCCAACGTCCTGACTTTC.

The chain combines TRBV6-6 with TRBJ1-2; D not certain. This CDR3 has 11 residues. V lost 2 bases, J lost 8 bases, and 6 bases lay in between. From germline, CDR1 is MNHNY and CDR2 SVGAGI (reference sequence). The CDR3 DNA reads as TGTGCCAGCAGTTACGGTGGAGGCTACACCTTC. Protein: CASSYGGGYTF.

The rearrangement links TRBV28 to TRBJ2-7; TRBD1 or TRBD2 may be the D gene (6 bases each). Trimming stripped 2 bases from V and 3 bases from J, with 14 bases between. This CDR3 is built from 15 residues. From germline, CDR1 is MDHEN and CDR2 SYDVKM. The CDR3 DNA sequence: TGTGCCAGCAGTTTAGGAGGGGGGCGGGTCTACGAGCAGTACGTC. Amino acid sequence: CASSLGGGRVYEQYV.

This rearrangement joins TRBV30 to TRBJ2-1, with D tentatively TRBD2 (5 bases). This CDR3 spans 17 amino acids. Germline loops: CDR1 GTSNPN, CDR2 SVGIG (reference sequence). Between the trimmed V and J ends, which lost 5 bases and 2 bases, there was a span of 22 bases. CDR3 in amino acids: CAWGWKGRGIPYNEQFF. Here the CDR3 DNA reads TGTGCCTGGGGCTGGAAGGGCAGAGGGATCCCCTACAATGAGCAGTTCTTC.

This clone was seen only a few times. The chain has TRBV7-9 and TRBJ1-1; 8 positions match TRBD1. Germline trimming cut 5 bases from V and 12 bases from J; bases unmatched to any gene: 8. Germline values: CDR1 SEHNR, CDR2 FQNEAQ (reference sequence). The CDR3 extends over 12 amino acids. The CDR3 nucleotides read TGTGCCAGCAGCAGAAGCGGACAGGGAACTTTCTTT. Translated, it gives CASSRSGQGTFF. The full variable domain, in which reference TRBV7-9 and TRBJ1-1 provide the parts outside the CDR3, is DTGVSQNPRHKITKRGQNVTFRCDPISEHNRLYWYRQTLGQGPEFLTYFQNEAQLEKSRLLSDRFSAERPKGSFSTLEIQRTEQGDSAMYLCASSRSGQGTFFGQGTRLTVV.

This clone has a single count. The rearrangement uses TRBV29-1 and TRBJ2-7; D is ambiguous. V was cut by 1 base and J by 6 bases, with 7 bases left in between. This CDR3 is 11 amino acids long. Germline V CDR1 and CDR2: SQVTM, ANQGSEA. As DNA, the CDR3 is TGCAGCGTTGAAGGGGGAAGCGAGCAGTACTTC. Protein: CSVEGGSEQYF.

The chain is built from TRBV5-6 and TRBJ2-7; TRBD1 matches at 8 bases. Germline V gives CDR1 SGHDT, CDR2 YYEEEE. The V gene end was trimmed by 2 bases and the J gene end by 9 bases; junction bases not matched to a gene: 7. This CDR3 has 13 amino acids. The CDR3 nucleotides are TGTGCCAGCAGCTTCCAGGGGGCTCTGAGGCAGTACGTC. Its protein product is CASSFQGALRQYV.

This chain links TRBV6-5 with TRBJ1-5; D gene unclear. Looked up from germline, CDR1 is MNHEY and CDR2 is SVGAGI. With 4 bases removed from V and 3 bases from J, the gap between germline ends came to 7 bases. The CDR3 runs 13 residues. CDR3 DNA sequence: TGTGCCAGCAGTTTCAGGTTCAATCAGCCCCAGCATTTT. It is translated as CASSFRFNQPQHF.

As to this clone: Other DNA variants within this sample encode the same CDR3. The rearrangement joins TRBV29-1 to TRBJ2-1; unclear D gene. CDR3 length: 11 amino acids. Trimming left V 4 bases short and J 13 bases short, with 14 bases between. CDR1 is SQVTM, CDR2 ANQGSEA, per germline. CDR3 bases: TGCAGCGTTGGAGAACACTCGGATCAGTTCTTC. It yields the protein CSVGEHSDQFF.

This rearrangement joins TRBV11-3 to TRBJ2-7, with D perhaps matching TRBD1 (5 bases). Germline assignment: CDR1 SGHNT and CDR2 YENEEA. Trimming shortened V by 1 base and J by 1 base, and 20 bases separated the two germline ends. This CDR3 region has 18 residues. The CDR3 sequence is CASSLGAARTLRSYEQYF. The CDR3, as DNA: TGTGCCAGCAGCTTAGGTGCGGCTCGGACACTAAGATCCTACGAGCAGTACTTC.

CDR3 residues: CASSERLAGTDTQYF. In DNA, the CDR3 is TGTGCCAGCAGTGAAAGACTAGCGGGGACAGATACGCAGTATTTT. The chain has TRBV2 and TRBJ2-3; 11 positions agree with TRBD2. Germline CDR1 and CDR2: SNHLY and FYNNEI. With V trimmed by 2 bases and J by 3 bases, 1 base remained unmatched. This CDR3 comprises 15 residues.

The chain joins TRBV7-2 to TRBJ1-4, with D perhaps matching TRBD1 (5 bases). Trimming removed 1 base from V and 5 bases from J, with 11 bases in between. In germline, CDR1 is SGHTA, CDR2 FQGNSA. This CDR3 is 15 amino acids long. CDR3 DNA: TGTGCCAGCAGCTTAGGCAGGGAATTCAATGAAAAACTGTTTTTT. This translates into CASSLGREFNEKLFF.

The chain combines TRBV19 with TRBJ2-7; 7 nucleotides agree with TRBD1. With V trimmed by 4 bases and J by 5 bases, 17 bases remained unmatched. CDR3 length: 17 residues. The V gene's germline CDR1 is LNHDA and CDR2 SQIVND (reference sequence). CDR3 in amino acids: CASSKRGQGTPLNEQYF. In nucleotides, the CDR3 is TGTGCCAGTAGTAAAAGGGGGCAGGGGACGCCTTTGAACGAGCAGTACTTC. Full variable domain (outside the CDR3, taken from reference TRBV19 and TRBJ2-7): DGGITQSPKYLFRKEGQNVTLSCEQNLNHDAMYWYRQDPGQGLRLIYYSQIVNDFQKGDIAEGYSVSREKKESFPLTVTSAQKNPTAFYLCASSKRGQGTPLNEQYFGPGTRLTVT.

V gene TRBV9 combines with J gene TRBJ2-7, with 10 bases identical to TRBD2. The CDR3 runs 15 residues. CDR1 is SGDLS and CDR2 is YYNGEE in the germline V gene. Trimming took 3 bases from V and 3 from J; bases not matched to a gene: 6. CDR3 DNA sequence: TGTGCCAGCAGCGCTAAGGGGACTAGCGACTACGAGCAGTACTTC. It codes for CASSAKGTSDYEQYF.

The chain carries TRBV12-2 and TRBJ1-4. TRBV12-2 is a recognized pseudogene. The CDR3 contains 14 residues. The CDR3 is CASRFSRDLEKLFF. In DNA, the CDR3 is TGTGCAAGTCGCTTCTCCCGGGACTTAGAAAAACTGTTTTTT.

The V call is TRBV5-1, the J call TRBJ2-2; 9 bases match TRBD1. The CDR3 consists of 16 residues. V shed 1 base, J shed 6 bases, and the junction held 7 bases outside the gene matches. CDR1 and CDR2 from the germline V gene are SGHRS and YFSETQ. This CDR3 is CASSLTGQGKAGELFF. CDR3 bases: TGCGCCAGCAGCTTGACGGGACAGGGTAAAGCCGGGGAGCTGTTTTTT. The whole variable domain, filled in from reference TRBV5-1 and TRBJ2-2, reads KAGVTQTPRYLIKTRGQQVTLSCSPISGHRSVSWYQQTPGQGLQFLFEYFSETQRNKGNFPGRFSGRQFSNSRSEMNVSTLELGDSALYLCASSLTGQGKAGELFFGEGSRLTVL.

V gene TRBV2 combines with J gene TRBJ2-7, with unresolved D. The CDR3 length is 16 residues. Germline CDR1 SNHLY, CDR2 FYNNEI. Trimming removed 7 bases from V and 0 bases from J, with 19 bases in between. CDR3 sequence (DNA): TGTGCCAGCAATGAGCTGCGGCGGAGTCTCTCCTACGAGCAGTACTTC. Its translation: CASNELRRSLSYEQYF.

The V gene is TRBV28, the J gene TRBJ1-1; D call uncertain. V shed 2 bases and J shed 6 bases, with 10 bases lying between them. Germline V gene sequence: CDR1 MDHEN, CDR2 SYDVKM. This CDR3 contains 13 residues. This CDR3 reads CASSLARISEAFF. DNA for the CDR3: TGTGCCAGCAGTTTAGCCAGAATCTCTGAAGCTTTCTTT.

V usage is TRBV27 and J usage is TRBJ2-1; 9 bases map to TRBD2. Per germline, CDR1 MNHEY and CDR2 SMNVEV (reference sequence). The CDR3 sequence is 16 residues long. With V trimmed by 3 bases and J by 12 bases, 15 bases remained unmatched. CDR3 sequence reads: CASSFYSGGGLSGQFF. The CDR3 coding sequence is TGTGCCAGCAGTTTTTATAGCGGGGGCGGGTTAAGTGGGCAGTTCTTC.

This clone was observed a handful of times. The V and J genes are TRBV7-2 and TRBJ2-7; D is unclear. CDR1 SGHTA and CDR2 FQGNSA come from the germline V gene. V was pared by 2 bases and J by 5 bases, with 10 bases between. The CDR3 runs to 13 residues. As DNA, the CDR3 is TGTGCCAGCAGCTTATTACGTGGGGACGAGCAGTACTTC. It is translated as CASSLLRGDEQYF.

The chain is built from TRBV15 and TRBJ2-5, with a weak D call TRBD1 (6 bases). The V end lost 5 bases, the J end lost 5 bases, and 18 bases lay between the germline ends. Germline V gives CDR1 LNHNV, CDR2 YYDKDF (reference sequence). The CDR3 runs 15 residues. As DNA, the CDR3 is TGTGCCACCAGCGAAACGTCCACAGGGTCGGAGACCCAGTACTTC. It is translated as CATSETSTGSETQYF.

The chain employs TRBV6-1 and TRBJ1-3, with a possible D match to TRBD1 (6 bases). Germline loops: CDR1 MNHNS, CDR2 SASEGT. The CDR3 is 14 amino acids. The V gene lost 0 bases and the J gene lost 4 bases, with 7 bases spanning the gap. CDR3 protein: CASSEAGGGNTIYF. CDR3 nucleotide sequence: TGTGCCAGCAGTGAAGCGGGGGGCGGAAACACCATATATTTT.

V gene TRBV11-1 combines with J gene TRBJ2-4; tentative D call: TRBD2 (6 bases). Per the germline V gene, CDR1 is SGHAT and CDR2 is FQDESV (reference sequence). This CDR3 has 13 residues. V lost 8 bases and J lost 3, with 11 bases in between. Here the CDR3 DNA reads TGTGCCAGCGCGGGACGGTACAAAAACATTCAGTACTTC. Protein product: CASAGRYKNIQYF.

The chain carries TRBV4-1 and TRBJ2-5; 8 nucleotides align to TRBD2. This CDR3 comprises 16 residues. V shed 4 bases and J 5 bases; nucleotides not matched to a gene: 12. CDR1 MGHRA and CDR2 YSYEKL come from the germline V gene. CDR3 sequence: CASSLRGGSGGETQYF. CDR3 coding DNA: TGCGCCAGCAGCCTTCGGGGGGGCTCCGGGGGTGAGACCCAGTACTTC.

This chain links TRBV6-7 with TRBJ1-1, with unresolved D. TRBV6-7 is treated as an ORF (open reading frame) with a function not yet certain. CDR3 length: 16 amino acids. Trimming took 2 bases from V and 0 from J, leaving 13 bases between them. In nucleotides, the CDR3 is TGTGCCAGCAGTTACGGGCCGGAAGCAATGAACACTGAAGCTTTCTTT. Its protein is CASSYGPEAMNTEAFF.

The chain links TRBV19 to TRBJ1-3; 9 bases are a match to TRBD1. The CDR3 spans 15 residues. The V gene's germline CDR1 is LNHDA and CDR2 SQIVND (reference sequence). J was trimmed by 0 bases and V by 7 bases; bases with no gene match: 4. CDR3 sequence reads: CASTWDRASGNTIYF. In DNA, the CDR3 is TGTGCCAGTACTTGGGACAGGGCCTCTGGAAACACCATATATTTT.

The chain carries TRBV10-3 and TRBJ1-2, with unresolved D. This CDR3 comprises 16 residues. Trimming stripped 4 bases from V and 2 bases from J, with 17 bases between. Germline assignment: CDR1 ENHRY and CDR2 SYGVKD. The CDR3 DNA follows: TGTGCCATCAGTGGGCCGCGGGCTCATCTCAACTATGGCTACACCTTC. It encodes CAISGPRAHLNYGYTF.

The chain recombines TRBV7-3 with TRBJ2-1; 14 bases line up with TRBD2. The germline V gene encodes CDR1 SGHTA and CDR2 FQGTGA. This CDR3 has 18 amino acids. V lost 4 bases, J lost 8 bases, and 13 bases stayed unmatched. The CDR3 region is CASSSKGTSGSDGDEQFF. The CDR3, as DNA: TGTGCCAGCAGCTCGAAGGGGACTAGCGGGAGTGATGGGGATGAGCAGTTCTTC.

V usage is TRBV11-2 and J usage is TRBJ2-1; the D gene is possibly TRBD1 (5 bases). The ends were cut back, 4 bases at V and 7 bases at J, with 14 bases in the middle. Germline CDR1 is SGHAT and CDR2 is FQNNGV. The CDR3 sequence is 14 residues long. The CDR3 nucleotides are TGTGCCAGCAGCTCCTCAGGGAATAGGAATGAGCAGTTCTTC. Its translation is CASSSSGNRNEQFF.

The sample holds one count of this clone. The chain uses TRBV28 and TRBJ2-7, with D perhaps TRBD1 (6 bases). The CDR3 sequence is 13 residues long. Trimming shortened V by 3 bases and J by 11 bases, and 17 bases separated the two germline ends. CDR1 and CDR2 (germline): MDHEN, SYDVKM. The CDR3 protein is CASSFQATGEEYV. The CDR3 region has the DNA TGTGCCAGCAGTTTCCAAGCGACAGGTGAAGAGTACGTC.